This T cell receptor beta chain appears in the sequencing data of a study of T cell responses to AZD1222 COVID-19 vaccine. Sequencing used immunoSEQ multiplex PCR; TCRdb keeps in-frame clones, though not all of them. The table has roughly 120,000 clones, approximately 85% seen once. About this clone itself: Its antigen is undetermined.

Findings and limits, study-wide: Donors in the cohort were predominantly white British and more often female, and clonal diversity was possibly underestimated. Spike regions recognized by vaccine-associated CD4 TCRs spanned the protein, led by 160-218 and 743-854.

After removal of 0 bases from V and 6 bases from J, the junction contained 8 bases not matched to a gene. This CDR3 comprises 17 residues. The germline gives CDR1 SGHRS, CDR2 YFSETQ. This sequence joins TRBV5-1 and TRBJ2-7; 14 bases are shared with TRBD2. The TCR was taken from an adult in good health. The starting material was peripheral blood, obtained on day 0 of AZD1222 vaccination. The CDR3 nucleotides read TGCGCCAGCAGCTTGGGACTAGCGGGGGGGCCCTTTGGCGAGCAGTACTTC. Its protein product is CASSLGLAGGPFGEQYF.